A single sample is the source of the 19 T cell receptor beta chains below, sequenced in a study of Ad26.COV2.S vaccination and SARS-CoV-2 variants. The data were produced by immunoSEQ multiplex PCR, yet TCRdb's version contains in-frame clones alone and is incomplete. The sample lists nearly 400,000 clones, around 91% occurring once. As to treatment: 15 to 20 received Ad26.COV2.S at low or high dose, single or two shots; roughly five received placebo; per-sample allocation not given. After the first vaccine or placebo injection, samples were drawn on day 63. Sequenced material: peripheral blood, taken in a trial of Ad26.COV2.S vaccine versus placebo. The receptors originated from a person aged 18-65 years who received the Ad26.COV2.S COVID-19 vaccine or a placebo.

DNA of the CDR3: TGTGCCAGCAGCATATGGACTAGCGGGACCCGACAAGAGACCCAGTACTTC. This encodes CASSIWTSGTRQETQYF. V is TRBV7-2 and J is TRBJ2-5; 12 positions match TRBD2. The CDR3 length is 17 residues. Germline V gives CDR1 SGHTA, CDR2 FQGNSA. V lost 5 bases, J lost 2 bases, and 9 bases stayed unmatched.

The chain joins TRBV3-1 (or the pseudogene TRBV3-2) to TRBJ2-5; D remains unclear. The CDR3 sequence is 13 residues long. The V and J ends lost 3 bases and 0 bases respectively, with 5 bases between them. The germline V gene has CDR1 LGHDT and CDR2 YNNKEL (reference sequence). The chain's CDR3 is CASSQMYQETQYF. CDR3 DNA: TGTGCCAGCAGCCAGATGTACCAAGAGACCCAGTACTTC.

This clone was seen a single time. The V and J genes are TRBV15 and TRBJ2-1, with TRBD2 matching 10 bases. Germline V lookup: CDR1 LNHNV, CDR2 YYDKDF (reference sequence). The CDR3 spans 15 residues. J lost 7 bases, V lost 5 bases, and 8 bases had no gene match. DNA of the CDR3: TGTGCCACCAGCTCCCCCAGCGGGAGGGCAAATGAGCAGTTCTTC. As protein: CATSSPSGRANEQFF.

The chain recombines TRBV18 with TRBJ2-7; D is possibly TRBD1 (5 bases). Germline lookup yields CDR1 KGHSH and CDR2 LQKENI. CDR3 length equals 15 residues. V lost 5 bases and J lost 0, with 14 bases in between. CDR3 coding DNA: TGTGCCAGCTCATCACAGGACGGACGCTCCTACGAGCAGTACTTC. This translates into CASSSQDGRSYEQYF.

The chain employs TRBV6-1 and TRBJ1-1; no clear D. The CDR3 runs to 14 residues. Germline V gene lookup returns CDR1 MNHNS and CDR2 SASEGT. V lost 3 bases, J lost 11 bases, and 19 bases lay in between. CDR3 sequence reads: CASSDPRDPRGAFF. In DNA, the CDR3 is TGTGCCAGCAGTGATCCCCGGGATCCCAGAGGTGCTTTCTTT.

This chain connects TRBV2 to TRBJ1-2; D is unclear. The CDR3 covers 11 residues. Germline V gene lookup returns CDR1 SNHLY and CDR2 FYNNEI. With 4 bases removed from V and 2 bases from J, the gap between germline ends came to 2 bases. CDR3 sequence: CASSANYGYTF. CDR3 DNA sequence: TGTGCCAGCAGTGCCAACTATGGCTACACCTTC.

Note on this clone: One end of the junction does not line up with germline, which may come from a read error. The rearrangement joins TRBV5-4 to TRBJ2-5; possibly TRBD2 for D (5 bases). The V gene's germline CDR1 is SGHNT and CDR2 YYREEE (reference sequence). The CDR3 sequence is 13 residues long. The CDR3: CASTLGSQETQYF. As DNA, the CDR3 is TGTGCCAGCACCTTGGGGAGCCAAGAGACCCAGTACTTC.

The chain recombines TRBV7-9 with TRBJ2-7; TRBD1 aligns across 11 bases. V trimming: 4 bases; J trimming: 7 bases; junction bases outside the gene matches: 9. In germline, CDR1 is SEHNR, CDR2 FQNEAQ (reference sequence). The CDR3 is made up of 15 amino acids. For the CDR3, the DNA is TGTGCCAGCAGCTCTGACAGGACAGGGGGCGAAGAGCAGTACTTC. Translated, it gives CASSSDRTGGEEQYF. Full variable domain (rest looked up from reference TRBV7-9 and TRBJ2-7): DTGVSQNPRHKITKRGQNVTFRCDPISEHNRLYWYRQTLGQGPEFLTYFQNEAQLEKSRLLSDRFSAERPKGSFSTLEIQRTEQGDSAMYLCASSSDRTGGEEQYFGPGTRLTVT.

This rearrangement joins TRBV7-9 to TRBJ1-4; maybe TRBD1 (6 bases). Germline V CDR1 and CDR2: SEHNR, FQNEAQ (reference sequence). The CDR3 is 14 amino acids. V lost 1 base and J lost 5, with 8 bases in between. CDR3 sequence reads: CASSLVGTNEKLFF. CDR3 nucleotide sequence: TGTGCCAGCAGCTTAGTCGGGACAAATGAAAAACTGTTTTTT.

V usage is TRBV4-3 and J usage is TRBJ2-1; D unclear. CDR3 length equals 13 residues. Between the trimmed V and J ends, which lost 0 bases and 6 bases, there was a span of 6 bases. Germline V lookup: CDR1 LGHNA, CDR2 YSLEER. In DNA, the CDR3 is TGCGCCAGCAGCCAAGACACAAGCAATGAGCAGTTCTTC. Residues: CASSQDTSNEQFF.

This sequence joins TRBV28 and TRBJ2-7; 9 nucleotides match TRBD1. CDR3 length: 15 residues. The J segment lost 1 base and the V segment lost 5 bases, leaving 6 bases of the junction unmatched. The germline V gene encodes CDR1 MDHEN and CDR2 SYDVKM. CDR3 loop: CASSRAQGASYEQYF. CDR3 sequence (DNA): TGTGCCAGCAGTAGGGCACAGGGGGCTTCCTACGAGCAGTACTTC.

The chain combines TRBV7-6 with TRBJ1-2, with TRBD1 as a possible D gene (6 bases). Germline V gene lookup returns CDR1 SGHVS and CDR2 FNYEAQ. V was clipped by 5 bases and J by 5 bases, with 18 bases between them. The CDR3 is 15 residues long. The CDR3 DNA reads TGTGCCAGCAGCGAGGGGGGTCGGGGCGATTATGGCTACACCTTC. Translation: CASSEGGRGDYGYTF.

This chain uses TRBV24-1 with TRBJ1-2; no firm D call. The CDR3 consists of 14 residues. Germline loops: CDR1 KGHDR, CDR2 SFDVKD. Trimming took 8 bases from V and 5 from J, leaving 17 bases between them. CDR3 sequence (DNA): TGTGCCACCACCCCGACTTCGGGCGTTTATGGCTACACCTTC. This sequence encodes CATTPTSGVYGYTF.

J is TRBJ1-2 and V is TRBV3-1 (or the pseudogene TRBV3-2); 8 bases are a match to TRBD1. Germline lookup yields CDR1 LGHDT and CDR2 YNNKEL (reference sequence). With V trimmed by 3 bases and J by 8 bases, 8 bases remained unmatched. The CDR3 has 14 residues. The CDR3 DNA is TGTGCCAGCAGCCAGGCAGGGGGCTTCGGCGGCTACACCTTC. This encodes CASSQAGGFGGYTF.

This clone was seen once. This chain uses TRBV6-4 with TRBJ2-2; perhaps TRBD2 as D (6 bases). The CDR3 contains 15 residues. Trimming removed 10 bases at V and 3 bases at J, with 18 bases between. Germline CDR1 reads MRHNA; CDR2 reads SNTAGT. CDR3 nucleotides: TGTGCCAATGCGTCCTCGGGGGTTGACACCGGGGAGCTGTTTTTT. Translated, it gives CANASSGVDTGELFF.

This sequence joins TRBV7-2 and TRBJ1-3; D remains ambiguous. Per germline, CDR1 SGHTA and CDR2 FQGNSA. Trimming removed 3 bases from V and 0 bases from J, with 15 bases in between. The CDR3 runs 17 residues. The CDR3 bases are TGTGCCAGCAGCTTGGGTGTTCGGCATGCCTCTGGAAACACCATATATTTT. Translation gives CASSLGVRHASGNTIYF. The variable domain in full, with the rest retrieved from reference TRBV7-2 and TRBJ1-3, is GAGVSQSPSNKVTEKGKDVELRCDPISGHTALYWYRQSLGQGLEFLIYFQGNSAPDKSGLPSDRFSAERTGGSVSTLTIQRTQQEDSAVYLCASSLGVRHASGNTIYFGEGSWLTVV.

V usage is TRBV18 and J usage is TRBJ1-1; TRBD1 might be the D (5 bases). The germline gives CDR1 KGHSH, CDR2 LQKENI. Trimming removed 3 bases from V and 3 bases from J, with 8 bases in between. The CDR3 consists of 13 residues. The CDR3 loop reads CASSPRGDTEAFF. The CDR3 DNA is TGTGCCAGCTCACCTCGGGGGGACACTGAAGCTTTCTTT.

This chain joins TRBV6-5 and TRBJ1-2; D not resolved. CDR1 and CDR2 from the germline V gene are MNHEY and SVGAGI. The CDR3 totals 12 residues. The V and J ends lost 7 bases and 8 bases respectively, with 14 bases between them. CDR3 in DNA: TGTGCCAGCACCCTAGGACCGGTGGGCTACACCTTC. Its translation is CASTLGPVGYTF.

The J gene is TRBJ2-6, the V gene TRBV4-2; TRBD2 is a possible D gene (5 bases). CDR3 length: 18 residues. Germline lookup yields CDR1 LGHNA and CDR2 YNFKEQ. V lost 1 base and J 3 bases, leaving 16 bases between the germline ends. The CDR3 region has the DNA TGTGCCAGCAGCCAAGGGTTACGGGGTGAAATTGGGGCCAACGTCCTGACTTTC. Translated, it gives CASSQGLRGEIGANVLTF.